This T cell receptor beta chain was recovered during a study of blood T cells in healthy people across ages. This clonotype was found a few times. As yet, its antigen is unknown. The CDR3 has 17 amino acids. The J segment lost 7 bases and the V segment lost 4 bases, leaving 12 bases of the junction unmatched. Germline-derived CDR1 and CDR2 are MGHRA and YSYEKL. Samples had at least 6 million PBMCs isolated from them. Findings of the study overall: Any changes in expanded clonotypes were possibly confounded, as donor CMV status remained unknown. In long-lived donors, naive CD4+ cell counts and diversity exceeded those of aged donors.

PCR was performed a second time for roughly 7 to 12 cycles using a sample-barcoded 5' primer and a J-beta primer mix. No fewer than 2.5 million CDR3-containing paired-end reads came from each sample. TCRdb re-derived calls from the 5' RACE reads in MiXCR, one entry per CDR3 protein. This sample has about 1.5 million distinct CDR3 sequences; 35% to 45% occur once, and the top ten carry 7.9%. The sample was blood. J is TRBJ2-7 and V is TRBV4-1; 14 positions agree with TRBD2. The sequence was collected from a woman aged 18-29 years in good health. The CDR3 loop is CASSPTSGRASYNEQYF. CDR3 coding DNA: TGCGCCAGCAGCCCGACTAGCGGGAGGGCCTCCTACAATGAGCAGTACTTC.